This T cell receptor beta chain was identified in a study of cytomegalovirus exposure and HLA in healthy donors. Here immunoSEQ multiplex PCR was the method, and the copy in TCRdb shows in-frame clones only, minus some. The table shows approximately 220,000 clones, with over 80% occurring only once. Germline CDR1 is LNHDA and CDR2 is SQIVND (reference sequence). This CDR3 comprises 15 residues. V lost 5 bases to trimming and J lost 8 bases; unmatched junction nucleotides: 14. Sequencing input: PBMCs. The origin of this receptor is a woman in her 30s in good health and CMV-seropositive. The chain joins TRBV19 to TRBJ2-7, with TRBD2 matching 8 bases. In DNA form, the CDR3 reads TGTGCCAGTAGTGCGACGGGACTAGTCATTTCCAAGCAGTACTTC. Protein: CASSATGLVISKQYF.